These 31 T cell receptor beta chains originate from one sample sequenced in a study of cytomegalovirus exposure and HLA in healthy donors. Use of 60 Vbeta and 13 Jbeta primers characterized the PCR. The method was immunoSEQ multiplex PCR; TCRdb's version includes in-frame clones alone and lacks a portion of them. This sample has just over 150,000 clones, with about 76% found just once. The specimen was PBMCs. The receptors here all came from a female donor in good health and CMV-seronegative.

This chain uses TRBV6-4 with TRBJ2-2; possible D gene TRBD2, 5 bases. V dropped 4 bases and J dropped 3 bases, with 6 bases sitting between them. The CDR3 runs to 13 residues. Germline-derived CDR1 and CDR2 are MRHNA and SNTAGT. The CDR3 bases are TGTGCCAGCAGTGCTAGCTACACCGGGGAGCTGTTTTTT. Translated: CASSASYTGELFF.

The V call is TRBV2, the J call TRBJ2-3; D gene uncertain. Looked up from germline, CDR1 is SNHLY and CDR2 is FYNNEI. This CDR3 is 14 amino acids long. Trimming stripped 4 bases from V and 0 bases from J, with 8 bases between. The CDR3 nucleotides are TGTGCCAGCAGTGTTGTCAGGAGCACAGATACGCAGTATTTT. This sequence encodes CASSVVRSTDTQYF. The entire variable domain, with the rest obtained from reference TRBV2 and TRBJ2-3, is as follows: EPEVTQTPSHQVTQMGQEVILRCVPISNHLYFYWYRQILGQKVEFLVSFYNNEISEKSEIFDDQFSVERPDGSNFTLKIRSTKLEDSAMYFCASSVVRSTDTQYFGPGTRLTVL.

The rearrangement links TRBV5-6 to TRBJ2-7, with D perhaps matching TRBD2 (6 bases). The V end was cut by 5 bases, the J end by 6 bases, with 12 bases between. From germline, CDR1 is SGHDT and CDR2 YYEEEE. The CDR3 consists of 12 residues. The DNA of the CDR3 is TGTGCCAGCAGGCCTTGGGGAGGCGAGCAGTACTTC. This encodes CASRPWGGEQYF.

The gene calls are TRBV27 and TRBJ1-1, with a weak D call TRBD1 (6 bases). Germline CDR1 is MNHEY and CDR2 is SMNVEV (reference sequence). Trimming shortened V by 3 bases and J by 6 bases, and 8 bases separated the two germline ends. This CDR3 is 12 amino acids long. The CDR3 DNA follows: TGTGCCAGCAGTTTGAGGGGGTCTGAAGCTTTCTTT. It encodes CASSLRGSEAFF.

There are a few counts of this clone. This chain uses TRBV10-3 with TRBJ1-1, with 7 bases matching TRBD1. The CDR3 extends over 13 amino acids. The V and J ends lost 6 bases and 6 bases, in that order; junction bases with no gene match: 7. Looked up from germline, CDR1 is ENHRY and CDR2 is SYGVKD. Here the CDR3 reads CAIRKDREAEAFF. In DNA, the CDR3 is TGTGCCATCAGGAAAGACAGGGAGGCTGAAGCTTTCTTT.

In the case of this clone: At one boundary the junction diverges from the germline segment, which might be a read error. This rearrangement joins TRBV7-8 to TRBJ2-3; TRBD2 matches 10 bases. Germline lookup yields CDR1 SGHVS and CDR2 FQNEAQ. This CDR3 contains 16 residues. CDR3 sequence reads: CASSAGLAERTDMQYF. The CDR3 nucleotides are TGTGCCAGCAGCGCCGGACTAGCGGAGCGCACAGATATGCAGTATTTT.

V usage is TRBV5-6 and J usage is TRBJ1-6, with D uncertain. V dropped 0 bases and J dropped 10 bases, with 11 bases sitting between them. The germline V gene has CDR1 SGHDT and CDR2 YYEEEE. The CDR3 extends over 14 amino acids. CDR3 nucleotides: TGTGCCAGCAGCTTGGGGGCCGAAGTCTCACCCCTCCACTTT. Its translation: CASSLGAEVSPLHF.

To note about this clone: Additional DNA sequences in this sample encode the identical CDR3. This chain connects TRBV5-6 to TRBJ2-2; TRBD2 agrees at 8 bases. CDR1 SGHDT and CDR2 YYEEEE come from the germline V gene. The V segment lost 0 bases and the J segment 1 base; nucleotides outside the gene matches: 5. This CDR3 has 17 amino acids. CDR3 sequence (DNA): TGTGCCAGCAGCTTGGTGTTGGCGGGGGGGAACACCGGGGAGCTGTTTTTT. Encoded protein: CASSLVLAGGNTGELFF.

The chain employs TRBV9 and TRBJ2-3; 13 positions match TRBD2. Trimming removed 2 bases from V and 5 bases from J; junction bases left unmatched: 5. From germline, CDR1 is SGDLS and CDR2 YYNGEE. This CDR3 spans 16 amino acids. CDR3 sequence (DNA): TGTGCCAGCAGCGTCGGACTAGCGGGAGTTGGAGATACGCAGTATTTT. Its translation: CASSVGLAGVGDTQYF. The full variable domain, in which reference TRBV9 and TRBJ2-3 provide the parts outside the CDR3, is DSGVTQTPKHLITATGQRVTLRCSPRSGDLSVYWYQQSLDQGLQFLIQYYNGEERAKGNILERFSAQQFPDLHSELNLSSLELGDSALYFCASSVGLAGVGDTQYFGPGTRLTVL.

The chain combines TRBV18 with TRBJ1-2; D not certain. Germline V gene data show CDR1 as KGHSH and CDR2 as LQKENI. V lost 0 bases to trimming and J lost 2 bases, with 7 bases between them. The CDR3 loop spans 14 amino acids. The CDR3, as DNA: TGTGCCAGCTCACCACCGACGGGAAACTATGGCTACACCTTC. This encodes CASSPPTGNYGYTF.

This clone was picked up one time. This rearrangement joins TRBV5-5 to TRBJ1-1; TRBD1 is a possible D gene (6 bases). Germline V gene sequence: CDR1 SGHKS, CDR2 YYEKEE (reference sequence). CDR3 length: 16 amino acids. The V end was cut by 4 bases, the J end by 0 bases, with 16 bases between. The CDR3 bases are TGTGCCAGCAGCATTCCAACAGGGACCATGAACACTGAAGCTTTCTTT. Translation: CASSIPTGTMNTEAFF.

The chain recombines TRBV19 with TRBJ2-5; TRBD2 might be the D (5 bases). Germline-derived CDR1 and CDR2 are LNHDA and SQIVND (reference sequence). With 8 bases removed from V and 2 bases from J, the gap between germline ends came to 9 bases. CDR3 length: 12 residues. The CDR3 DNA sequence: TGTGCCAGTTCCGGGGTTCAAGAGACCCAGTACTTC. Translation: CASSGVQETQYF. Variable domain in full (rest from reference TRBV19 and TRBJ2-5): DGGITQSPKYLFRKEGQNVTLSCEQNLNHDAMYWYRQDPGQGLRLIYYSQIVNDFQKGDIAEGYSVSREKKESFPLTVTSAQKNPTAFYLCASSGVQETQYFGPGTRLLVL.

This chain connects TRBV7-2 to TRBJ1-3; D remains unclear. Per germline, CDR1 SGHTA and CDR2 FQGNSA. The V end was cut by 1 base, the J end by 4 bases, with 17 bases between. The CDR3 runs 17 residues. The CDR3 sequence is CASSLVAGPYGGNTIYF. In DNA, the CDR3 is TGTGCCAGCAGCTTAGTTGCAGGCCCCTACGGAGGAAACACCATATATTTT.

The chain couples TRBV7-6 to TRBJ2-7; TRBD1 is a possible D gene (6 bases). Trimming removed 1 base at V and 2 bases at J, with 9 bases between. Germline-derived CDR1 and CDR2 are SGHVS and FNYEAQ. The CDR3 is 14 residues long. In nucleotides, the CDR3 is TGTGCCAGCAGCTTAGATGGGGGCCCCTACGAGCAGTACTTC. Protein: CASSLDGGPYEQYF.

The chain carries TRBV19 and TRBJ1-3; a possible D gene is TRBD1 (6 bases). The germline gives CDR1 LNHDA, CDR2 SQIVND (reference sequence). Trimming pared 3 bases from V and 0 bases from J, leaving 9 bases between. This CDR3 contains 15 residues. CDR3 DNA sequence: TGTGCCAGTAGTATGGACAGCAACTCTGGAAACACCATATATTTT. Protein product: CASSMDSNSGNTIYF.

The chain joins TRBV5-1 to TRBJ2-7, with D hard to call. The CDR3 covers 12 residues. The germline V gene encodes CDR1 SGHRS and CDR2 YFSETQ. With 3 bases removed from V and 6 bases from J, the gap between germline ends came to 10 bases. The CDR3 region has the DNA TGCGCCAGCAGCTCCACTACGACCGAGCAGTACTTC. It specifies CASSSTTTEQYF.

The chain is built from TRBV18 and TRBJ1-3; 8 bases are a match to TRBD1. The J segment lost 0 bases and the V segment lost 4 bases, leaving 8 bases of the junction unmatched. The CDR3 sequence is 17 residues long. Germline-derived CDR1 and CDR2 are KGHSH and LQKENI. Here the CDR3 DNA reads TGTGCCAGCTCACTCCAGGGGGCCACGGACTCTGGAAACACCATATATTTT. The encoded protein is CASSLQGATDSGNTIYF.

The chain links TRBV28 to TRBJ1-1; D is possibly TRBD1 (5 bases). Trimming took off 3 bases at V and 10 bases at J, with 18 bases between the two ends. Germline V lookup: CDR1 MDHEN, CDR2 SYDVKM. The CDR3 runs 14 residues. CDR3 sequence: CASSFGGTLQGAFF. The CDR3 DNA is TGTGCCAGCAGTTTCGGGGGGACCCTCCAAGGAGCTTTCTTT.

The chain couples TRBV7-6 to TRBJ2-1; tentative D call: TRBD1 (5 bases). The length of the CDR3 is 16 residues. The ends were cut back, 1 base at V and 4 bases at J, with 14 bases in the middle. The germline V gene has CDR1 SGHVS and CDR2 FNYEAQ. CDR3 residues: CASSLGQGGLYNEQFF. The CDR3 coding sequence is TGTGCCAGCAGCTTAGGCCAGGGTGGCTTATACAATGAGCAGTTCTTC.

The rearrangement joins TRBV6-1 to TRBJ1-3; tentatively, D is TRBD1 (5 bases). V was clipped by 0 bases and J by 0 bases, with 15 bases between them. The CDR3 totals 18 residues. Germline assignment: CDR1 MNHNS and CDR2 SASEGT. In DNA form, the CDR3 reads TGTGCCAGCAGTGAAGCACCTCCAGGGATGAGCTCTGGAAACACCATATATTTT. Its translation is CASSEAPPGMSSGNTIYF.

The J gene is TRBJ1-2, the V gene TRBV7-2; 7 positions match TRBD1. The CDR3 covers 15 residues. CDR1 is SGHTA and CDR2 is FQGNSA in the germline V gene. Losses at the gene ends were 5 bases for V and 2 bases for J; bases not matched to a gene: 8. The CDR3 nucleotides read TGTGCCAGCAGCCGGGAGGGGACAGCGAACTATGGCTACACCTTC. It yields the protein CASSREGTANYGYTF. The variable domain in full, completed from reference TRBV7-2 and TRBJ1-2, reads GAGVSQSPSNKVTEKGKDVELRCDPISGHTALYWYRQSLGQGLEFLIYFQGNSAPDKSGLPSDRFSAERTGGSVSTLTIQRTQQEDSAVYLCASSREGTANYGYTFGSGTRLTVV.

A few counts support this clone. This rearrangement joins TRBV6-5 to TRBJ2-7; possibly TRBD1 for D (5 bases). Deletions cut 9 bases from V and 4 bases from J, with 16 bases between. This CDR3 spans 13 amino acids. The V gene's germline CDR1 is MNHEY and CDR2 SVGAGI. The CDR3 region has the DNA TGTGCCAGTGCCTTGGGGCTTAATTACGAGCAGTACTTC. Amino acid sequence: CASALGLNYEQYF.

For this clone: Other DNA sequences in this specimen translate into the identical CDR3. This chain links TRBV5-6 with TRBJ2-7, with D tentatively TRBD2 (5 bases). Germline lookup yields CDR1 SGHDT and CDR2 YYEEEE. V shed 4 bases and J shed 0 bases, with 11 bases lying between them. CDR3 length: 14 amino acids. This CDR3 is CASSGAAYSYEQYF. CDR3 sequence (DNA): TGTGCCAGCAGCGGAGCGGCGTACTCCTACGAGCAGTACTTC.

This clone was recorded a few times. The CDR3 loop reads CASSQGQGDTEAFF. The CDR3 DNA sequence: TGTGCCAGCAGCCAGGGACAGGGGGACACTGAAGCTTTCTTT. The chain combines TRBV7-9 with TRBJ1-1; 11 nucleotides agree with TRBD1. Trimming removed 5 bases from V and 3 bases from J; junction bases left unmatched: 2. The germline V gene encodes CDR1 SEHNR and CDR2 FQNEAQ (reference sequence). The CDR3 loop spans 14 amino acids.

The rearrangement uses TRBV2 and TRBJ2-5, with D possibly being TRBD2 (5 bases). This CDR3 has 13 amino acids. Germline assignment: CDR1 SNHLY and CDR2 FYNNEI. V dropped 0 bases and J dropped 9 bases, with 11 bases sitting between them. In nucleotides, the CDR3 is TGTGCCAGCAGTGAAGCGCGGGTTTGGGCCCAGTACTTC. Protein product: CASSEARVWAQYF.

This clone was detected only a few times. The chain uses TRBV30 and TRBJ1-6, with 7 bases lining up with TRBD1. The germline gives CDR1 GTSNPN, CDR2 SVGIG (reference sequence). The V gene end was trimmed by 0 bases and the J gene end by 10 bases; junction bases not matched to a gene: 6. The CDR3 is made up of 14 amino acids. CDR3 DNA: TGTGCCTGGAGTGTTGACAGGGAGGAATCACCCCTCCACTTT. Its protein is CAWSVDREESPLHF.

This chain's CDR3 is CASSLPGEFADTQYF. The CDR3 DNA is TGTGCCAGCAGCTTGCCAGGGGAATTCGCAGATACGCAGTATTTT. This sequence joins TRBV5-4 and TRBJ2-3; D perhaps matches TRBD1 (6 bases). The length of the CDR3 is 15 residues. Per germline, CDR1 SGHNT and CDR2 YYREEE (reference sequence). V was clipped by 1 base and J by 4 bases, with 13 bases between them.

The J gene is TRBJ2-7, the V gene TRBV27; 8 bases fit TRBD1. With 2 bases clipped from V and 3 bases from J, the junction kept 0 bases outside the gene matches. Germline CDR1 and CDR2: MNHEY and SMNVEV (reference sequence). This CDR3 has 13 amino acids. The CDR3 nucleotides read TGTGCCAGCAGTTTAGGGACAGGCTACGAGCAGTACTTC. Its protein is CASSLGTGYEQYF.

The chain recombines TRBV7-3 with TRBJ2-4; a weak D match, TRBD1 (6 bases). Trimming left V 4 bases short and J 9 bases short, with 16 bases between. The length of the CDR3 is 14 residues. Germline lookup yields CDR1 SGHTA and CDR2 FQGTGA. The DNA of the CDR3 is TGTGCCAGCAGCTCAGGGGACCCCAGAGGCATTCAGTACTTC. Residues: CASSSGDPRGIQYF.

The rearrangement links TRBV27 to TRBJ1-1, with 7 bases aligning to TRBD1. The germline gives CDR1 MNHEY, CDR2 SMNVEV (reference sequence). The CDR3 is 14 residues long. J was trimmed by 1 base and V by 7 bases; bases with no gene match: 6. Here the CDR3 DNA reads TGTGCCAGCAAATCGACAGGGTGGAACACTGAAGCTTTCTTT. It codes for CASKSTGWNTEAFF.

This chain links TRBV19 with TRBJ1-2, with 9 bases aligning to TRBD1. The CDR3 contains 14 residues. The junction had 8 bases not matched to a gene; V was cut back by 5 bases and J by 7 bases. In germline, CDR1 is LNHDA, CDR2 SQIVND (reference sequence). The CDR3 DNA sequence: TGTGCCAGTAGTGTACAGGGGGCGTCAAGTGGCTACACCTTC. It yields the protein CASSVQGASSGYTF.